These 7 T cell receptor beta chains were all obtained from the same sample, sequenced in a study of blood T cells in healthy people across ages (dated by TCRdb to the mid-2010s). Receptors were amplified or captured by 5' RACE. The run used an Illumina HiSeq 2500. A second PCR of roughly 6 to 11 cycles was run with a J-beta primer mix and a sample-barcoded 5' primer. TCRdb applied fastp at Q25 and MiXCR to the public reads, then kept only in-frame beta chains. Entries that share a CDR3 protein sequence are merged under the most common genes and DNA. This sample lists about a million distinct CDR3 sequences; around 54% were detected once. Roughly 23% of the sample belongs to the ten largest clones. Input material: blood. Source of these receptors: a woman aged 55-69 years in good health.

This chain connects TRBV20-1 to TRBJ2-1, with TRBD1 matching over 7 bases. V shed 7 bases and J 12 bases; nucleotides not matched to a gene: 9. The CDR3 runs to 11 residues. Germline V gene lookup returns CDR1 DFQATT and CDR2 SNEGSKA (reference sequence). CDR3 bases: TGCAGTGTGTACCAGGGGGAAAGGCAGTTCTTC. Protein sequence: CSVYQGERQFF.

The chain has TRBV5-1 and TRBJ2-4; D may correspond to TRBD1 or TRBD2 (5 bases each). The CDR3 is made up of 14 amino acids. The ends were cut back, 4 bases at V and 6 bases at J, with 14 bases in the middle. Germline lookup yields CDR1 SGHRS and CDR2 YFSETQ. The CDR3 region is CASSPRDGINIQYF. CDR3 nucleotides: TGCGCCAGCAGCCCCCGGGACGGCATAAACATTCAGTACTTC.

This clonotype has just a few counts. The CDR3 nucleotides read TGTGCCAGCAGCTCCTCCGGACAGGGGGCATCCTACGAGCAGTACTTC. It translates to CASSSSGQGASYEQYF. The V and J genes are TRBV7-9 and TRBJ2-7, with TRBD1 matching 11 bases. J was trimmed by 1 base and V by 4 bases; bases with no gene match: 6. This CDR3 is built from 16 residues. From germline, CDR1 is SEHNR and CDR2 FQNEAQ (reference sequence).

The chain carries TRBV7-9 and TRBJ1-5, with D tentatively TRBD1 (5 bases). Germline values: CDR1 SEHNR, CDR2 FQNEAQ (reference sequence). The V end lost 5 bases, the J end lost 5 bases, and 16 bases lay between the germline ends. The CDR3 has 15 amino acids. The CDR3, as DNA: TGTGCCAGCAGCCAAAGTGAGGGGTTGGATCAGCCCCAGCATTTT. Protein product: CASSQSEGLDQPQHF.

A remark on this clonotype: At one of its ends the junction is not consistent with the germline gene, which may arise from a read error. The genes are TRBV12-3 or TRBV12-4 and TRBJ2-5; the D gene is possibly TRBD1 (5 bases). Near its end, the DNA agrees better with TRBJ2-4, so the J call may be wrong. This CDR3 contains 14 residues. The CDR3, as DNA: TGTACCAGCAGTAACAGTAGGTCAGGGAACATTCAGTACTTC. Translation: CTSSNSRSGNIQYF.

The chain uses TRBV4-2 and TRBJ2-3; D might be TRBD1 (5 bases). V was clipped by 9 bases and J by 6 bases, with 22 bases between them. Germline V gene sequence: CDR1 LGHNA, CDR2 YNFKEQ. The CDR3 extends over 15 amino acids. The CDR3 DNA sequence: TGTGCCAGAAGCTATTCCAGTCTAGGGGCGGATACGCAGTATTTT. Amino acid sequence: CARSYSSLGADTQYF.

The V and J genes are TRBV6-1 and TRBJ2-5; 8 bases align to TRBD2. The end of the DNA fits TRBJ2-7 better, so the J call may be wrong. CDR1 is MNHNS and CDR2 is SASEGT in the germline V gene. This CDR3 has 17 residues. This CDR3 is CASSVRLGLAGSYEQYF. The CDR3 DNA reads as TGTGCCAGCAGTGTACGATTGGGCCTAGCGGGCTCCTACGAGCAGTACTTC.